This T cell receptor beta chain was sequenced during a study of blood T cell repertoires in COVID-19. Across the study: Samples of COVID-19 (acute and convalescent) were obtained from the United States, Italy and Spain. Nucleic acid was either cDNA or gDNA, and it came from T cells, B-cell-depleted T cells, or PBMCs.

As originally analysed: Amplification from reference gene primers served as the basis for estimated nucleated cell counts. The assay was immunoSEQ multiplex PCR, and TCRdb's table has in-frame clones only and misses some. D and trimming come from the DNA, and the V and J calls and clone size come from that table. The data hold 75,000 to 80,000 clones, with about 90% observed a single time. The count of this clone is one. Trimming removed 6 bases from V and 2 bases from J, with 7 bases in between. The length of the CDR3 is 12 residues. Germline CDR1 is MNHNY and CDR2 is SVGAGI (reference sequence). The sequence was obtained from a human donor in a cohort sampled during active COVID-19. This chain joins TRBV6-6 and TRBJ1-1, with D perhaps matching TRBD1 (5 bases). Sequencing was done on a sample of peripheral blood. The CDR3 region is CASSQGNTEAFF. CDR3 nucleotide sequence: TGTGCCAGCAGCCAGGGTAACACTGAAGCTTTCTTT.